Following are 9 T cell receptor beta chains from one sample sequenced in a study of CD8 T cells in Susac syndrome. Reverse transcription of about 0.5 to 1 ug RNA was carried out with random hexamers. TCRdb processed the immunoSEQ multiplex PCR reads anew with MiXCR; each CDR3 protein has one entry. The table includes over 350,000 distinct CDR3 sequences, approximately 85% detected once. Material for sequencing was CD8+ T cells from PBMCs. The receptors were sampled from a human donor with multiple sclerosis.

A few counts support this clonotype. CDR3 sequence: CASSYPGTFSYNEQFF. Here the CDR3 DNA reads TGTGCCAGCAGTTACCCTGGGACATTCTCCTACAATGAGCAGTTCTTC. The chain carries TRBV6-5 and TRBJ2-1; D is possibly TRBD1 (6 bases). Trimming cost V 2 bases and J 0 bases, with 11 bases left between them. CDR1 and CDR2 from the germline V gene are MNHEY and SVGAGI. The length of the CDR3 is 16 residues.

The gene calls are TRBV11-2 and TRBJ2-7; weak D call: TRBD2 (6 bases). The germline V gene encodes CDR1 SGHAT and CDR2 FQNNGV. V shed 5 bases and J shed 0 bases, with 8 bases lying between them. This CDR3 is built from 13 residues. The CDR3 loop reads CASSDGSSYEQYF. In nucleotides, the CDR3 is TGTGCCAGCAGCGACGGGAGCTCCTACGAGCAGTACTTC. Drawing the rest from reference TRBV11-2 and TRBJ2-7, the complete variable domain is EAGVAQSPRYKIIEKRQSVAFWCNPISGHATLYWYQQILGQGPKLLIQFQNNGVVDDSQLPKDRFSAERLKGVDSTLKIQPAKLEDSAVYLCASSDGSSYEQYFGPGTRLTVT.

J is TRBJ2-2 and V is TRBV7-3; the match to TRBD2 covers 10 bases. Trimming took 0 bases from V and 7 from J; bases not matched to a gene: 8. Per the germline V gene, CDR1 is SGHTA and CDR2 is FQGTGA. CDR3 length: 17 residues. For the CDR3, the DNA is TGTGCCAGCAGCTTAACAGTAGCGGGAGGAATTGACGGGGAGCTGTTTTTT. Translated: CASSLTVAGGIDGELFF.

The CDR3 here is CASSKGTGRSYEQYF. For the CDR3, the DNA is TGTGCCAGCAGCAAAGGGACAGGGAGGTCCTACGAGCAGTACTTC. The V gene is TRBV6-6, the J gene TRBJ2-7; 9 positions agree with TRBD1. Trimming removed 6 bases from V and 1 base from J; junction bases left unmatched: 7. Per the germline V gene, CDR1 is MNHNY and CDR2 is SVGAGI (reference sequence). The CDR3 sequence is 15 residues long.

V and J are TRBV7-9 and TRBJ2-3; 14 bases fit TRBD2. V gave up 4 bases and J gave up 2 bases; unmatched junction bases: 5. CDR1 SEHNR and CDR2 FQNEAQ come from the germline V gene (reference sequence). The CDR3 is 17 residues long. CDR3 nucleotide sequence: TGTGCCAGCAGCTCCCGGACTAGCGGGGGGACCACAGATACGCAGTATTTT. As protein: CASSSRTSGGTTDTQYF. The full variable domain, completed using reference TRBV7-9 and TRBJ2-3, is DTGVSQNPRHKITKRGQNVTFRCDPISEHNRLYWYRQTLGQGPEFLTYFQNEAQLEKSRLLSDRFSAERPKGSFSTLEIQRTEQGDSAMYLCASSSRTSGGTTDTQYFGPGTRLTVL.

The rearrangement links TRBV29-1 to TRBJ1-2, with D possibly matching TRBD1 (5 bases). V dropped 7 bases and J dropped 4 bases, with 10 bases sitting between them. The CDR3 sequence is 11 residues long. Germline CDR1 reads SQVTM; CDR2 reads ANQGSEA. This CDR3 is CSGDGLYGYTF. The DNA of the CDR3 is TGCAGCGGGGACGGCCTCTATGGCTACACCTTC.

This rearrangement joins TRBV30 to TRBJ2-1, with TRBD2 matching over 7 bases. After removal of 1 base from V and 7 bases from J, the junction contained 4 bases not matched to a gene. The CDR3 extends over 13 amino acids. Germline values: CDR1 GTSNPN, CDR2 SVGIG (reference sequence). Here the CDR3 DNA reads TGTGCCTGGAGTGAGGGAGGGTGGAATGAGCAGTTCTTC. Its translation: CAWSEGGWNEQFF.

The chain couples TRBV19 to TRBJ2-5, with 10 bases aligning to TRBD2. Germline V gene lookup returns CDR1 LNHDA and CDR2 SQIVND (reference sequence). The CDR3 contains 15 residues. With V trimmed by 6 bases and J by 5 bases, 9 bases remained unmatched. CDR3 DNA sequence: TGTGCCAGTAGCAACTTAGCGGGGGGCCGGGAGACCCAGTACTTC. It yields the protein CASSNLAGGRETQYF.

The chain couples TRBV3-1 to TRBJ2-7; perhaps TRBD1 as D (6 bases). CDR1 is LGHDT and CDR2 is YNNKEL in the germline V gene (reference sequence). The CDR3 is made up of 15 amino acids. Trimming removed 1 base at V and 3 bases at J, with 13 bases between. The CDR3 region is CASSQGAGDIYEQYF. DNA for the CDR3: TGTGCCAGCAGCCAAGGGGCAGGGGATATCTACGAGCAGTACTTC.